The rows below give T cell receptor beta chains drawn from one sample of a study of OX40 agonist ivuxolimab in advanced cancers. Data came from immunoSEQ multiplex PCR; TCRdb stores just in-frame clones and leaves some out. Seen here are some 79,000 clones, roughly 85% observed once, and the top ten hold about 3.8%. The specimen was CD4+ or CD8+ T cells sorted from blood, collected in a trial of the OX40 agonist ivuxolimab. Receptors originate from an adult with an advanced solid tumor such as melanoma, head and neck, liver or kidney cancer. The CDR3 runs from the conserved cysteine through the conserved F or W. The D gene is left open where the match is weak. Part of the rows lack a size; the others show once, few, many or a class for expanded clones.

>once|TRBJ2-7|TRBV5-1|TRBD2
TGCGCCAGCAGCTGGGGGACTAGCGGGAGCTCCTACGAGCAGTACTTC
CASSWGTSGSSYEQYF
>-|TRBJ1-1|TRBV18|-
TGTGCCAGCTCAGAGCTCGGGGCGCCGGACACTGAAGCTTTCTTT
CASSELGAPDTEAFF
>once|TRBJ2-7|TRBV19|TRBD2
TGTGCCAGTAGTATAGATGGGATAGCGGGAGGGCCCTACGAGCAGTACTTC
CASSIDGIAGGPYEQYF
>-|TRBJ2-5|TRBV5-1|-
TGCGCCAGCAGGGAAGGGCAAGAGACCCAGTACTTC
CASREGQETQYF
>-|TRBJ1-1|TRBV11-2|-
TGTGCCAGCAAGTGGACAGTCAACACTGAAGCTTTCTTT
CASKWTVNTEAFF
>-|TRBJ2-2|TRBV10-1|-
TGCGCCAGCAGTGTATCAGGGACACATAACACCGGGGAGCTGTTTTTT
CASSVSGTHNTGELFF
>-|TRBJ2-1|TRBV11-3|TRBD2
TGTGCCAGGGGAGGGCCGCAGACCTACAATGAGCAGTTCTTC
CARGGPQTYNEQFF
>-|TRBJ2-1|TRBV5-4|TRBD2
TGTGCCAGCAGCTTACTAGCGCGGGGGACCGACAATGAGCAGTTCTTC
CASSLLARGTDNEQFF
>-|TRBJ1-3|TRBV5-1|-
TGCGCCAGCAGCTTGGAGCCAGGGACTGGAAACACCATATATTTT
CASSLEPGTGNTIYF
>once|TRBJ1-2|TRBV27|-
TGTGCCAGCAGTTATAGGCAATGGGGGAACTATGGCTACACCTTC
CASSYRQWGNYGYTF
>-|TRBJ1-5|TRBV6-6|TRBD1
TGTGCCAGCAGTTACACCCAGGGGGATAATCAGCCCCAGCATTTT
CASSYTQGDNQPQHF
>-|TRBJ1-1|TRBV6-5|-
TGTGCCAGCAGCCTATTCGGGGAGAACACTGAAGCTTTCTTT
CASSLFGENTEAFF
>-|TRBJ2-1|TRBV7-2|-
TGTGCCAGCAGCTTCGGCGGGAATAAGTATGAGCAGTTCTTC
CASSFGGNKYEQFF
>few|TRBJ2-7|TRBV18|-
TGTGCCAGCTCACCAACAGACTACGAGCAGTACTTC
CASSPTDYEQYF
>-|TRBJ2-3|TRBV25-1|-
TGTGCCAGCAGTGCTGCGGGGCCAGGCACAGATACGCAGTATTTT
CASSAAGPGTDTQYF
>-|TRBJ1-1|TRBV10-3|TRBD1
TGTGCCATCAGTGAGTCTGGCAGGGGGCGCGCTGAAGCTTTCTTT
CAISESGRGRAEAFF
>-|TRBJ2-3|TRBV4-2|-
TGTGCCAGCAGCCAGGCGATGGTGCTTCCAGATACGCAGTATTTT
CASSQAMVLPDTQYF